Listed below are T cell receptor beta chains from one sample, sequenced in a study of blood T cell repertoires in COVID-19. The repertoire was sequenced with immunoSEQ multiplex PCR; TCRdb's copy has only in-frame clones and lacks some. The table lists 60,000 to 80,000 clones, 85% to 90% of them singletons. Sequencing was carried out using peripheral blood. Receptor source: a human donor in a cohort sampled during active COVID-19. Each CDR3 is given with its conserved first and last residue. The order of the fields is D gene, V gene, clone size, J gene, CDR3 DNA, CDR3 protein. A D gene is named only where the DNA matches it firmly. Rows may omit the clone size; those that give it use once, few, many or a size class.

NA,TRBV4-3,NA,TRBJ2-7,TGCGCCAGCAGCCAAGATCGGAGCCCCAACGAGCAGTACTTC,CASSQDRSPNEQYF
TRBD1,TRBV29-1,NA,TRBJ2-7,TGCAGCGTCACACCAGGGGGCGAGCAGTACTTC,CSVTPGGEQYF
NA,TRBV2,NA,TRBJ1-2,TGTGCCAGCAGCCGGACAACTAACTATGGCTACACCTTC,CASSRTTNYGYTF
TRBD2,TRBV19,NA,TRBJ2-2,TGTGCCAGTGAGGGACTAGCGGGGGGTTACTACACCGGGGAGCTGTTTTTT,CASEGLAGGYYTGELFF
TRBD2,TRBV5-1,NA,TRBJ2-1,TGCGCCAGCAGCCTGAGCGGGAGTGGGTTAAGTGAGCAGTTCTTC,CASSLSGSGLSEQFF
TRBD2,TRBV7-9,few,TRBJ2-7,TGTGCCAGCAGCTTACCTAGCGGCTACGAGCAGTACTTC,CASSLPSGYEQYF
NA,TRBV4-1,NA,TRBJ2-7,TGCGCCAGCACCCAGGGAGAGGAGCAGTACTTC,CASTQGEEQYF
TRBD1,TRBV28,NA,TRBJ1-1,TGTGCCAGCAGTTTGAGGGGACAGGGGATTCAAGCTTTCTTT,CASSLRGQGIQAFF
NA,TRBV19,NA,TRBJ2-1,TGTGCCAGTAGCCTTAGCGGTCACTACAATGAGCAGTTCTTC,CASSLSGHYNEQFF
NA,TRBV12-3/TRBV12-4,NA,TRBJ1-2,TGTGCCACCGGGGGGGGGCTTGTTGGCTACACCTTC,CATGGGLVGYTF
NA,TRBV5-8,NA,TRBJ1-5,TGTGCCAGCAGGTCCACAGGGTTTGGCAATCAGCCCCAGCATTTT,CASRSTGFGNQPQHF
TRBD2,TRBV5-1,NA,TRBJ2-1,TGCGCCAGCAGCTTGGGACTAGCGGACAATGAGCAGTTCTTC,CASSLGLADNEQFF
TRBD2,TRBV6-1,few,TRBJ2-1,TGTGCCAGCAGTGAAGGGACTAGCGGGGGCAATGAGCAGTTCTTC,CASSEGTSGGNEQFF
NA,TRBV7-2,NA,TRBJ1-4,TGTGCCAGCAGCTTAGGCGGGGCCGGTGAAAAACTGTTTTTT,CASSLGGAGEKLFF